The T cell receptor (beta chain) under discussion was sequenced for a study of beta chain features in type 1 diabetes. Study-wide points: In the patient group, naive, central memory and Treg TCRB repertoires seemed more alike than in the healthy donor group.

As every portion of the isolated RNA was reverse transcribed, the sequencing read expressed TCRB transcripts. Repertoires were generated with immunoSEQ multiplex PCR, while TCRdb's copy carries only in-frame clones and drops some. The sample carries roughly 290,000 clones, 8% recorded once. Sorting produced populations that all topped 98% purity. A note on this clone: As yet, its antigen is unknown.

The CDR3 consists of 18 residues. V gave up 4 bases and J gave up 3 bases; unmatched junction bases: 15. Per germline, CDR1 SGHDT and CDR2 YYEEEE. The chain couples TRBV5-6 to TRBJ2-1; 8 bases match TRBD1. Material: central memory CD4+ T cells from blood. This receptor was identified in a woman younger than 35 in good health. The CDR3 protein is CASSPIVTGTGLYNEQFF. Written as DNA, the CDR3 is TGTGCCAGCAGCCCAATAGTTACCGGGACAGGTCTCTACAATGAGCAGTTCTTC. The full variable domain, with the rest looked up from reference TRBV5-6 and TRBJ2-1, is DAGVTQSPTHLIKTRGQQVTLRCSPKSGHDTVSWYQQALGQGPQFIFQYYEEEERQRGNFPDRFSGHQFPNYSSELNVNALLLGDSALYLCASSPIVTGTGLYNEQFFGPGTRLTVL.